This TCR beta chain was captured in a study of blood T cells in healthy people across ages. Findings and caveats of the study: The study could not conclusively compare naive and antigen-experienced cells, given its unsorted PBMCs.

This clonotype has just a few counts. The target antigen is unknown. The CDR3 runs 14 residues. Germline V gene data show CDR1 as DFQATT and CDR2 as SNEGSKA (reference sequence). The V end was cut by 2 bases, the J end by 3 bases, with 14 bases between. PCR was performed a second time for about 7 to 11 cycles using a sample-barcoded 5' primer and a J-beta primer mix. The template-switch adaptor, which had 12 random nucleotides, put a tag on each cDNA molecule. Researchers report that each sample yielded at least 2.5 million CDR3-containing paired-end reads. TCRdb used MiXCR to reprocess the 5' RACE reads, holding one entry per CDR3 protein. The table includes fewer than 1 million distinct CDR3 sequences, around 42% detected once. A minimum of 5.5 micrograms of total RNA was extracted per sample.

The V call is TRBV20-1, the J call TRBJ2-7; D is possibly TRBD1 or TRBD2 (5 bases each). This TCR was recovered from a man between 60 and 75 years old in good health. The sequenced material came from blood. DNA for the CDR3: TGCAGTGCTAGACCCATCGCAGGGAGCTACGAGCAGTACTTC. Protein: CSARPIAGSYEQYF.